Each of the 21 T cell receptor beta chains below was sequenced from the same sample in a study of blood T cell repertoires in COVID-19. The data were produced by immunoSEQ multiplex PCR, yet TCRdb's version contains in-frame clones alone and is incomplete. Altogether tens of thousands of clones are present, approximately 90% being singletons, with the ten largest covering under 35%. Sequencing was carried out using peripheral blood. These receptor sequences come from an elderly woman with acute or convalescent COVID-19.

The chain links TRBV3-1 (or the pseudogene TRBV3-2) to TRBJ1-5; TRBD1 might be the D (6 bases). The CDR3 is 15 amino acids. Trimming stripped 0 bases from V and 6 bases from J, with 12 bases between. Germline V gene sequence: CDR1 LGHDT, CDR2 YNNKEL (reference sequence). CDR3 nucleotide sequence: TGTGCCAGCAGCCAAGACCGGGCAGGGGCTCAGCCCCAGCATTTT. Amino acid sequence: CASSQDRAGAQPQHF.

J is TRBJ2-1 and V is TRBV3-1 (or the pseudogene TRBV3-2); D gene uncertain. The CDR3 totals 16 residues. Trimming pared 3 bases from V and 0 bases from J, leaving 12 bases between. Germline CDR1 reads LGHDT; CDR2 reads YNNKEL (reference sequence). The CDR3 bases are TGTGCCAGCAGCCACCCACTCCTAAGCTCCTACAATGAGCAGTTCTTC. This translates into CASSHPLLSSYNEQFF.

The chain couples TRBV5-1 to TRBJ2-3; 8 bases fit TRBD2. J gave up 4 bases and V 2 bases, and 6 bases lay outside the gene matches. The length of the CDR3 is 15 residues. CDR1 and CDR2 (germline): SGHRS, YFSETQ. CDR3 DNA: TGCGCCAGCAGCTTCCTCGGACTAGCTGCAGATACGCAGTATTTT. It is translated as CASSFLGLAADTQYF.

The rearrangement joins TRBV21-1 to TRBJ1-2; TRBD1, the table's D call, lacks a check against the DNA. TRBV21-1 has pseudogene status. The CDR3 length is 15 residues. Here the CDR3 DNA reads TGTGCCAGCAGCCCGACAGGGGGGCGAGACTATGGCTACACCTTC. Its protein product is CASSPTGGRDYGYTF.

The rearrangement joins TRBV10-3 to TRBJ1-1; unclear D gene. This CDR3 is 16 amino acids long. CDR1 and CDR2 (germline): ENHRY, SYGVKD. Trimming stripped 2 bases from V and 3 bases from J, with 16 bases between. The CDR3 DNA is TGTGCCATCAGTGAGAACCCTTTTGGCCGCTACACTGAAGCTTTCTTT. Amino acid sequence: CAISENPFGRYTEAFF.

The J gene is TRBJ1-2, the V gene TRBV11-2, with 7 bases fitting TRBD1. With V trimmed by 1 base and J by 0 bases, 8 bases remained unmatched. CDR3 length: 17 residues. Germline CDR1 is SGHAT and CDR2 is FQNNGV. The CDR3 is CASSLAAAGGANYGYTF. CDR3 DNA sequence: TGTGCCAGCAGCTTAGCGGCGGCAGGGGGAGCTAACTATGGCTACACCTTC. The full variable domain, in which reference TRBV11-2 and TRBJ1-2 provide the parts outside the CDR3, is EAGVAQSPRYKIIEKRQSVAFWCNPISGHATLYWYQQILGQGPKLLIQFQNNGVVDDSQLPKDRFSAERLKGVDSTLKIQPAKLEDSAVYLCASSLAAAGGANYGYTFGSGTRLTVV.

This clone appeared once. The V gene is TRBV27, the J gene TRBJ2-3; TRBD1 matches 7 bases. Unmatched junction bases numbered 8, after V lost 5 bases and J lost 3 bases. This CDR3 region has 15 residues. CDR1 is MNHEY, CDR2 SMNVEV, per germline (reference sequence). As DNA, the CDR3 is TGTGCCAGCAGTGCCAGGGGACAGTCGACAGATACGCAGTATTTT. It is translated as CASSARGQSTDTQYF.

This sequence joins TRBV28 and TRBJ1-5, with 11 bases aligning to TRBD1. Germline CDR1 is MDHEN and CDR2 is SYDVKM. The CDR3 sequence is 15 residues long. The trim removed 7 bases at V and 7 bases at J, leaving 9 bases unmatched. In nucleotides, the CDR3 is TGTGCCAGCAAGGGGGGACAGGGGGTCAGACAGCCCCAGCATTTT. Protein: CASKGGQGVRQPQHF.

The chain recombines TRBV20-1 with TRBJ2-3; D is possibly TRBD2 (6 bases). Trimming removed 3 bases from V and 3 bases from J, with 10 bases in between. CDR1 DFQATT and CDR2 SNEGSKA come from the germline V gene (reference sequence). This CDR3 contains 13 residues. In DNA, the CDR3 is TGCAGTGCTAGTTCGGGAGTTACAGATACGCAGTATTTT. Residues: CSASSGVTDTQYF.

The chain combines TRBV28 with TRBJ1-3; a weak D match, TRBD1 (5 bases). This CDR3 has 14 amino acids. Germline V CDR1 and CDR2: MDHEN, SYDVKM. The ends were cut back, 5 bases at V and 3 bases at J, with 11 bases in the middle. The CDR3 is CASSPGRGGNTIYF. The CDR3 region has the DNA TGTGCCAGCAGTCCGGGGAGGGGTGGAAACACCATATATTTT.

The chain joins TRBV11-2 to TRBJ2-1; possibly TRBD1 for D (7 bases). Looked up from germline, CDR1 is SGHAT and CDR2 is FQNNGV. The CDR3 is made up of 14 amino acids. The ends were cut back, 5 bases at V and 7 bases at J, with 15 bases in the middle. In DNA form, the CDR3 reads TGTGCCAGCAGCCCGGCGGGGACAGTTAATGAGCAGTTCTTC. Protein sequence: CASSPAGTVNEQFF.

J is TRBJ1-2 and V is TRBV2; 10 nucleotides line up with TRBD1. V was clipped by 2 bases and J by 7 bases; unmatched bases: 13. Germline values: CDR1 SNHLY, CDR2 FYNNEI. This CDR3 is built from 17 residues. CDR3 nucleotides: TGTGCCAGCAGTGAAAGCGGGACAGGGGTGTCGGAAACTGGCTACACCTTC. This translates into CASSESGTGVSETGYTF. Full variable domain (missing parts from reference TRBV2 and TRBJ1-2): EPEVTQTPSHQVTQMGQEVILRCVPISNHLYFYWYRQILGQKVEFLVSFYNNEISEKSEIFDDQFSVERPDGSNFTLKIRSTKLEDSAMYFCASSESGTGVSETGYTFGSGTRLTVV.

V and J are TRBV6-1 and TRBJ2-3, with a possible D match to TRBD1 (5 bases). Trimming shortened V by 5 bases and J by 3 bases, and 12 bases separated the two germline ends. Germline CDR1 is MNHNS and CDR2 is SASEGT. CDR3 length: 14 amino acids. The CDR3 DNA sequence: TGTGCCAGCAGTACCAACAAGGGGACAGATACGCAGTATTTT. Translated, it gives CASSTNKGTDTQYF.

The chain couples TRBV6-1 to TRBJ2-3, with 10 bases matching TRBD2. This CDR3 region has 16 residues. The trim removed 2 bases at V and 5 bases at J, leaving 7 bases unmatched. CDR1 is MNHNS, CDR2 SASEGT, per germline. DNA of the CDR3: TGTGCCAGCAGTGAACGAGCGGGGGGGCTCAGAGATACGCAGTATTTT. Translated: CASSERAGGLRDTQYF.

The J gene is TRBJ1-6, the V gene TRBV19; D is uncertain. V was cut by 3 bases and J by 14 bases, with 8 bases left in between. This CDR3 spans 11 amino acids. Germline CDR1 LNHDA, CDR2 SQIVND (reference sequence). The CDR3 protein is CASSIEHTLHF. The CDR3, as DNA: TGTGCCAGTAGTATCGAGCATACCCTCCACTTT.

For this clone: Other nucleotide sequences from this sample produce the same CDR3. This chain joins TRBV18 and TRBJ1-1; D might be TRBD1 (5 bases). V gave up 4 bases and J gave up 3 bases, with 6 bases separating them. The CDR3 loop spans 12 amino acids. The germline gives CDR1 KGHSH, CDR2 LQKENI. This CDR3 reads CASSQGDTEAFF. In nucleotides, the CDR3 is TGTGCCAGCTCACAAGGGGACACTGAAGCTTTCTTT.

This clone came up a few times. V gene TRBV3-1 (or the pseudogene TRBV3-2) combines with J gene TRBJ1-2; a weak D match, TRBD1 (5 bases). The CDR3 is made up of 14 amino acids. The V end was cut by 4 bases, the J end by 2 bases, with 11 bases between. Germline loops: CDR1 LGHDT, CDR2 YNNKEL (reference sequence). Here the CDR3 DNA reads TGTGCCAGCAGCCGGTCGACAGAGAACTATGGCTACACCTTC. This codes for CASSRSTENYGYTF.

V gene TRBV11-3 combines with J gene TRBJ2-2; no firm D call. V lost 3 bases to trimming and J lost 5 bases, with 7 bases between them. The CDR3 length is 13 residues. Germline loops: CDR1 SGHNT, CDR2 YENEEA. CDR3 nucleotide sequence: TGTGCCAGCAGCTTGAGGTCTACCGGGGAGCTGTTTTTT. This encodes CASSLRSTGELFF.

This rearrangement joins TRBV2 to TRBJ2-7, with 10 bases lining up with TRBD1. Germline-derived CDR1 and CDR2 are SNHLY and FYNNEI. Trimming removed 5 bases from V and 5 bases from J; junction bases left unmatched: 9. The CDR3 runs to 15 residues. The CDR3 protein is CASSRSLGTGDEQYF. In DNA form, the CDR3 reads TGTGCCAGCAGTCGAAGTTTAGGGACAGGGGACGAGCAGTACTTC. The full variable domain, its missing parts supplied by reference TRBV2 and TRBJ2-7, is EPEVTQTPSHQVTQMGQEVILRCVPISNHLYFYWYRQILGQKVEFLVSFYNNEISEKSEIFDDQFSVERPDGSNFTLKIRSTKLEDSAMYFCASSRSLGTGDEQYFGPGTRLTVT.

V usage is TRBV5-1 and J usage is TRBJ2-3, with D possibly TRBD1 on 6 matching bases. Germline V lookup: CDR1 SGHRS, CDR2 YFSETQ. The CDR3 spans 14 residues. Trimming pared 4 bases from V and 4 bases from J, leaving 13 bases between. The CDR3, as DNA: TGCGCCAGCAGCCTGGATGGGGGCCCAGATACGCAGTATTTT. This gives the protein CASSLDGGPDTQYF.

As DNA, the CDR3 is TGTGCCAGCAGCGCGGGACAGGATGAAAAACTGTTTTTT. This gives the protein CASSAGQDEKLFF. V and J are TRBV5-4 and TRBJ1-4; 8 nucleotides line up with TRBD1. Germline V gene lookup returns CDR1 SGHNT and CDR2 YYREEE (reference sequence). This CDR3 spans 13 amino acids. The V and J ends lost 4 bases and 6 bases, in that order; junction bases with no gene match: 2.